A selection of T cell receptor beta chains follows, all from one sample in a study of blood T cell repertoires in COVID-19. Profiling relied on immunoSEQ multiplex PCR, and the TCRdb table lists in-frame clones only, not all of them. The sample yields 650,000 to 800,000 clones, 75% to 90% seen once. The sample taken for sequencing was peripheral blood. These TCRs come from a woman aged 18-29 years with acute or convalescent COVID-19. Each CDR3 is given with its conserved first and last residue. Each record gives: clone size, J gene, V gene, D gene, CDR3 DNA, CDR3 protein. D genes are given only for firm matches. Clone size, where shown, is once, few, many, or a class for clones that have expanded.

abundance: -; j_gene: TRBJ1-6; v_gene: TRBV28; d_gene: -; CDR3nt: TGTGCCAGCAGTTTATGGTCACGGGAGCCCTATTGGGGTTCACCCCTCCACTTT; CDR3aa: CASSLWSREPYWGSPLHF
abundance: -; j_gene: TRBJ2-1; v_gene: TRBV19; d_gene: TRBD1; CDR3nt: TGTGCCAGTGGGACAGACCACTACAATGAGCAGTTCTTC; CDR3aa: CASGTDHYNEQFF
abundance: -; j_gene: TRBJ2-2; v_gene: TRBV25-1; d_gene: -; CDR3nt: TGTGCCAGCAGGGGGCTTGGCACCGGGGAGCTGTTTTTT; CDR3aa: CASRGLGTGELFF
abundance: few; j_gene: TRBJ2-1; v_gene: TRBV4-1; d_gene: -; CDR3nt: TGCGCCAGCAGCCATGCTGGGGGGATTGGCAATGAGCAGTTCTTC; CDR3aa: CASSHAGGIGNEQFF
abundance: -; j_gene: TRBJ1-5; v_gene: TRBV30; d_gene: -; CDR3nt: TGTGCCTGGAGTGGTGGGCAGCTGAATCAGCCCCAGCATTTT; CDR3aa: CAWSGGQLNQPQHF
abundance: -; j_gene: TRBJ2-7; v_gene: TRBV3-1/TRBV3-2; d_gene: TRBD1; CDR3nt: TGTGCCAGCTATGGGACAGATACCTACGAGCAGTACTTC; CDR3aa: CASYGTDTYEQYF
abundance: few; j_gene: TRBJ2-5; v_gene: TRBV5-1; d_gene: TRBD1; CDR3nt: TGCGCCAGCAGGTTGGAAGGGGGCTCGGAGACCCAGTACTTC; CDR3aa: CASRLEGGSETQYF
abundance: -; j_gene: TRBJ2-5; v_gene: TRBV4-1; d_gene: TRBD2; CDR3nt: TGCGCCAGCAGCCACCCCTGGGGGACTAGCGAAGAGACCCAGTACTTC; CDR3aa: CASSHPWGTSEETQYF
abundance: -; j_gene: TRBJ2-2; v_gene: TRBV4-3; d_gene: -; CDR3nt: TGCGCCAGCACAGATACAGGAGCGGGCGGGGAGCTGTTTTTT; CDR3aa: CASTDTGAGGELFF
abundance: -; j_gene: TRBJ1-1; v_gene: TRBV7-9; d_gene: TRBD1; CDR3nt: TGTGCCAGCAGCCTACGGACAGGGACCCCCGCCGCTGAAGCTTTCTTT; CDR3aa: CASSLRTGTPAAEAFF
abundance: -; j_gene: TRBJ2-7; v_gene: TRBV15; d_gene: -; CDR3nt: TGTGCCACCAGCAAAGGCCCACGGGGACACTCCTACGAGCAGTACTTC; CDR3aa: CATSKGPRGHSYEQYF
abundance: -; j_gene: TRBJ1-1; v_gene: TRBV5-1; d_gene: -; CDR3nt: TGCGCCAGCAGCTTGGTTACGGGAATCGGGATGACTGAAGCTTTCTTT; CDR3aa: CASSLVTGIGMTEAFF
abundance: -; j_gene: TRBJ1-5; v_gene: TRBV30; d_gene: -; CDR3nt: TGTGCCTGGAGCCAGGGGAGATATAGCAATCAGCCCCAGCATTTT; CDR3aa: CAWSQGRYSNQPQHF
abundance: -; j_gene: TRBJ1-1; v_gene: TRBV27; d_gene: TRBD1; CDR3nt: TGTGCCAGCAGTTCCTACAGGGGCGGGAACACTGAAGCTTTCTTT; CDR3aa: CASSSYRGGNTEAFF
abundance: -; j_gene: TRBJ1-3; v_gene: TRBV6-5; d_gene: -; CDR3nt: TGTGCCAGCGGGGAGGGAACAGCAAAGGGAAACACCATATATTTT; CDR3aa: CASGEGTAKGNTIYF
abundance: -; j_gene: TRBJ2-1; v_gene: TRBV6-5; d_gene: -; CDR3nt: TGTGCCAGCAGTTCTCCTAAGGGACTGACCTACAATGAGCAGTTCTTC; CDR3aa: CASSSPKGLTYNEQFF
abundance: once; j_gene: TRBJ1-1; v_gene: TRBV12-3/TRBV12-4; d_gene: -; CDR3nt: TGTGCCAGCAGTTTTCCCAACGGTGAAGCTTTCTTT; CDR3aa: CASSFPNGEAFF
abundance: -; j_gene: TRBJ1-2; v_gene: TRBV30; d_gene: TRBD1; CDR3nt: TGTGCCCGGGGGGACAGGGAAGAGGGGGGCTACACCTTC; CDR3aa: CARGDREEGGYTF
abundance: -; j_gene: TRBJ1-3; v_gene: TRBV19; d_gene: -; CDR3nt: TGTGCCAGTAAGGAGGGCAGCAGGAGCTCTGGAAACACCATATATTTT; CDR3aa: CASKEGSRSSGNTIYF
abundance: -; j_gene: TRBJ1-5; v_gene: TRBV4-3; d_gene: -; CDR3nt: TGCGCCAGCAGCCAAGATCGCTGGAGGAGCAATCAGCCCCAGCATTTT; CDR3aa: CASSQDRWRSNQPQHF
abundance: -; j_gene: TRBJ1-2; v_gene: TRBV2; d_gene: -; CDR3nt: TGTGCCAGCAGTGAATGGGGGACTTCTAACTATGGCTACACCTTC; CDR3aa: CASSEWGTSNYGYTF
abundance: -; j_gene: TRBJ1-2; v_gene: TRBV6-5; d_gene: TRBD1; CDR3nt: TGTGCCAGCAGCAGCGGGGGACAGGGGTCGGGTGGCTACACCTTC; CDR3aa: CASSSGGQGSGGYTF
abundance: -; j_gene: TRBJ1-5; v_gene: TRBV9; d_gene: TRBD1; CDR3nt: TGTGCCAGCAGCGTGGCAGGGGGCCAAGAAAGAGCCAATCAGCCCCAGCATTTT; CDR3aa: CASSVAGGQERANQPQHF
abundance: -; j_gene: TRBJ1-1; v_gene: TRBV6-5; d_gene: -; CDR3nt: TGTGCCAGCAGTTACTCGGAGACAGATCCTGAAGCTTTCTTT; CDR3aa: CASSYSETDPEAFF
abundance: -; j_gene: TRBJ1-1; v_gene: TRBV2; d_gene: -; CDR3nt: TGTGCCAGCAGTGAACACAGGGACACTGAAGCTTTCTTT; CDR3aa: CASSEHRDTEAFF
abundance: -; j_gene: TRBJ2-7; v_gene: TRBV6-5; d_gene: TRBD1; CDR3nt: TGTGCCAGCAGTTACGGGACAGCTAACTCCTACGAGCAGTACTTC; CDR3aa: CASSYGTANSYEQYF
abundance: -; j_gene: TRBJ2-1; v_gene: TRBV19; d_gene: -; CDR3nt: TGTGCCAGTAGTAAGGCTAGCCCACCCTCCTACAATGAGCAGTTCTTC; CDR3aa: CASSKASPPSYNEQFF
abundance: once; j_gene: TRBJ1-2; v_gene: TRBV19; d_gene: -; CDR3nt: TGTGCCAGTAGCCAGTATGCCGAATATGGCTACACCTTC; CDR3aa: CASSQYAEYGYTF
abundance: -; j_gene: TRBJ1-6; v_gene: TRBV4-3; d_gene: TRBD1; CDR3nt: TGCGCCAGCAGCCAACTAAGACAGGGAAATTCACCCCTCCACTTT; CDR3aa: CASSQLRQGNSPLHF
abundance: -; j_gene: TRBJ2-7; v_gene: TRBV7-8; d_gene: -; CDR3nt: TGTGCCAGCAGCACCGGACAGTACTCCTACGAGCAGTACTTC; CDR3aa: CASSTGQYSYEQYF
abundance: -; j_gene: TRBJ2-1; v_gene: TRBV28; d_gene: TRBD2; CDR3nt: TGTGCCAGCAGTTTATCCTGGGGGACTAGCGGGGGACCTGAGCAGTTCTTC; CDR3aa: CASSLSWGTSGGPEQFF
abundance: -; j_gene: TRBJ1-6; v_gene: TRBV4-1; d_gene: TRBD1; CDR3nt: TGCGCCAGCAGCCCCAACCAGGGGGATCGGTCACCCCTCCACTTT; CDR3aa: CASSPNQGDRSPLHF
abundance: -; j_gene: TRBJ2-7; v_gene: TRBV6-5; d_gene: TRBD1; CDR3nt: TGTGCCAGCAGTTCTCCCCGACAGGGGACCTACGAGCAGTACTTC; CDR3aa: CASSSPRQGTYEQYF
abundance: -; j_gene: TRBJ2-7; v_gene: TRBV11-2; d_gene: TRBD2; CDR3nt: TGTGCCAGCAGCTCCACATTCCAGCTAGCGGGGGGGTCCTCCTACGAGCAGTACTTC; CDR3aa: CASSSTFQLAGGSSYEQYF
abundance: once; j_gene: TRBJ2-3; v_gene: TRBV29-1; d_gene: TRBD2; CDR3nt: TGCAGCGTTGTTATAGCGGGGCGCACAGATACGCAGTATTTT; CDR3aa: CSVVIAGRTDTQYF
abundance: -; j_gene: TRBJ1-1; v_gene: TRBV9; d_gene: -; CDR3nt: TGTGCCAGCAGCGTCCGGGACACCCTTTGGAACACTGAAGCTTTCTTT; CDR3aa: CASSVRDTLWNTEAFF
abundance: -; j_gene: TRBJ2-6; v_gene: TRBV5-1; d_gene: -; CDR3nt: TGCGCCAGCAGCTTCTTAACAGTGAGTGATTACTCTGGGGCCAACGTCCTGACTTTC; CDR3aa: CASSFLTVSDYSGANVLTF
abundance: -; j_gene: TRBJ1-5; v_gene: TRBV5-3; d_gene: -; CDR3nt: TGTGCCAGAAGCTTTATCAGTATCGGCAATCAGCCCCAGCATTTT; CDR3aa: CARSFISIGNQPQHF
abundance: -; j_gene: TRBJ1-2; v_gene: TRBV5-1; d_gene: -; CDR3nt: TGCGCCAGCAGCTCGTCGGATGGCTACACCTTC; CDR3aa: CASSSSDGYTF
abundance: -; j_gene: TRBJ1-2; v_gene: TRBV7-6; d_gene: TRBD1; CDR3nt: TGTGCCAGCAGCTCTAAACCGGGACAGGGGGCAAGTTACTATGGCTACACCTTC; CDR3aa: CASSSKPGQGASYYGYTF
abundance: -; j_gene: TRBJ1-4; v_gene: TRBV3-1/TRBV3-2; d_gene: -; CDR3nt: TGTGCCAGCAGCCAAGACGTTTATATCGCTAATGAAAAACTGTTTTTT; CDR3aa: CASSQDVYIANEKLFF
abundance: -; j_gene: TRBJ1-6; v_gene: TRBV5-5; d_gene: -; CDR3nt: TGTGCCAGCAGCACAATTACCCTCTCCTATAATTCACCCCTCCACTTT; CDR3aa: CASSTITLSYNSPLHF
abundance: -; j_gene: TRBJ2-7; v_gene: TRBV15; d_gene: TRBD2; CDR3nt: TGTGCCACCAGCCTCGGACTAGCGGGGGGCTACGAGCAGTACTTC; CDR3aa: CATSLGLAGGYEQYF
abundance: -; j_gene: TRBJ2-3; v_gene: TRBV9; d_gene: TRBD2; CDR3nt: TGTGCCAGCAGCGTAGTGGGGGGACTAGCGGGAGCAGATACGCAGTATTTT; CDR3aa: CASSVVGGLAGADTQYF
abundance: -; j_gene: TRBJ2-1; v_gene: TRBV19; d_gene: -; CDR3nt: TGTGCCAGTAGTATTAGGAGTGATTGGACAGTAAACAATGAGCAGTTCTTC; CDR3aa: CASSIRSDWTVNNEQFF
abundance: many; j_gene: TRBJ2-2; v_gene: TRBV28; d_gene: -; CDR3nt: TGTGCCAGCAGTACAGGAGCCATCCACACCGGGGAGCTGTTTTTT; CDR3aa: CASSTGAIHTGELFF
abundance: -; j_gene: TRBJ2-5; v_gene: TRBV5-6; d_gene: -; CDR3nt: TGTGCCAGCAGCTTGCGGGGGCAAGAGACCCAGTACTTC; CDR3aa: CASSLRGQETQYF
abundance: -; j_gene: TRBJ1-4; v_gene: TRBV27; d_gene: TRBD1; CDR3nt: TGTGCCAGCAGTCAATCCGGGACAGGGGTCGAAAAACTGTTTTTT; CDR3aa: CASSQSGTGVEKLFF
abundance: few; j_gene: TRBJ1-6; v_gene: TRBV18; d_gene: -; CDR3nt: TGTGCCAGCTCACCACAGGAGGCCTCTAATTCACCCCTCCACTTT; CDR3aa: CASSPQEASNSPLHF
abundance: -; j_gene: TRBJ1-5; v_gene: TRBV4-1; d_gene: -; CDR3nt: TGCGCCAGCAGCCGGACAGTCAGCAATCAGCCCCAGCATTTT; CDR3aa: CASSRTVSNQPQHF
abundance: once; j_gene: TRBJ1-1; v_gene: TRBV7-2; d_gene: TRBD1; CDR3nt: TGTGCCAGCAGCCAAACAGGGGACACTGAAGCTTTCTTT; CDR3aa: CASSQTGDTEAFF
abundance: -; j_gene: TRBJ1-2; v_gene: TRBV2; d_gene: -; CDR3nt: TGTGCCAGCAGTGAATCCGCAGGGGAATACTATGGCTACACCTTC; CDR3aa: CASSESAGEYYGYTF
abundance: -; j_gene: TRBJ1-1; v_gene: TRBV27; d_gene: -; CDR3nt: TGTGCCAGCAGTCCGCTCACAGGGATTTTCACTGAAGCTTTCTTT; CDR3aa: CASSPLTGIFTEAFF
abundance: -; j_gene: TRBJ2-2; v_gene: TRBV6-5; d_gene: TRBD1; CDR3nt: TGTGCCAGCAGTCGACAGGGGAGAGCCGGGGAGCTGTTTTTT; CDR3aa: CASSRQGRAGELFF
abundance: -; j_gene: TRBJ1-4; v_gene: TRBV10-3; d_gene: -; CDR3nt: TGTGCCATCAGTGACGGGACACAACTAGGCGAAAAACTGTTTTTT; CDR3aa: CAISDGTQLGEKLFF